This T cell receptor beta chain derives from a study of T cells in Graves' hyperthyroidism and ophthalmopathy. Germline assignment: CDR1 DFQATT and CDR2 SNEGSKA (reference sequence). The CDR3 sequence is 14 residues long. The germline V and J ends were trimmed by 1 base and 3 bases, with 12 bases remaining between them. Ophthalmopathy patients had moderate-to-severe active disease, CAS ≥3, NOSPECS ≥4, and disease duration under 3 months. Pregnant or lactating patients were excluded, as were those with uncontrolled infection or other autoimmune disease. The authors obtained PBMCs from more than 8 ml of fresh peripheral blood. Amplified regions were TCR beta CDR3 sequences from RNA transcripts. First-round RT-PCR targeting the TCR CDR3 was performed with the HTBI primer set. Using its own MiXCR run on the multiplex PCR reads, TCRdb lists one record per CDR3 protein. The data contain some 570,000 distinct CDR3 sequences, 12% to 15% of them singletons.

The sequence was collected from a woman younger than 30 with Graves' ophthalmopathy. The sample was blood. The J gene is TRBJ1-1, the V gene TRBV20-1; D possibly corresponds to TRBD1 (6 bases). For the CDR3, the DNA is TGCAGTGCTAGAGCCGTACAGGGACACACTGAAGCTTTCTTT. Translating gives CSARAVQGHTEAFF.